These 3 T cell receptor beta chains came from one sample sequenced in a study of T cell responses to AZD1222 COVID-19 vaccine. The protocol was immunoSEQ multiplex PCR, while the TCRdb copy is restricted to in-frame clones and leaves out a portion. The sample lists 64,000 or so clones; 65% to 85% were seen once. Sequenced here: peripheral blood, sampled on day 0 of AZD1222 vaccination. These receptor sequences come from an adult in good health.

This sequence joins TRBV10-3 and TRBJ2-1, with TRBD2 identical over 10 bases. V gave up 2 bases and J gave up 5 bases; unmatched junction bases: 6. This CDR3 spans 16 amino acids. Germline CDR1 and CDR2: ENHRY and SYGVKD. CDR3 in DNA: TGTGCCATCAGTGAGACCGGGACTAGCGTCCACAATGAGCAGTTCTTC. Its translation is CAISETGTSVHNEQFF.

The chain recombines TRBV5-1 with TRBJ2-5; 15 bases are shared with TRBD2. The CDR3 length is 18 residues. V dropped 6 bases and J dropped 0; count of bases not matched to a gene: 9. Germline values: CDR1 SGHRS, CDR2 YFSETQ. The CDR3 sequence: CASNTGLAGGPYQETQYF. The CDR3 nucleotides are TGCGCCAGCAACACGGGACTAGCGGGGGGACCGTACCAAGAGACCCAGTACTTC.

The gene calls are TRBV4-3 and TRBJ1-5; D uncertain. V lost 1 base, J lost 6 bases, and 7 bases lay in between. CDR1 is LGHNA and CDR2 is YSLEER in the germline V gene. The CDR3 sequence is 13 residues long. CDR3 nucleotides: TGCGCCAGCAGCCAAGGTACCGCTCAGCCCCAGCATTTT. This gives the protein CASSQGTAQPQHF.